One sample yielded the 30 T cell receptor beta chains listed below, sequenced in a study of T cells in Graves' hyperthyroidism and ophthalmopathy. Researchers took RNA transcripts and amplified the TCR beta CDR3 regions from them. HTBI primers drove first-round RT-PCR of the TCR CDR3. TCRdb passed the multiplex PCR reads through MiXCR, listing each CDR3 protein once. The sample includes about 300,000 distinct CDR3 sequences, approximately 19% of them seen just once. Specimen: blood. The receptors stem from a man aged 45-60 years with Graves' ophthalmopathy.

This clonotype showed up many times. V is TRBV3-1 and J is TRBJ2-1; D is possibly TRBD1 (6 bases). The V end lost 4 bases, the J end lost 7 bases, and 14 bases lay between the germline ends. This CDR3 is 14 amino acids long. The germline CDR1 and CDR2 sequences are LGHDT and YNNKEL (reference sequence). The CDR3 reads CASSPTSRGNEQFF. The CDR3 bases are TGTGCCAGCAGCCCCACTAGTAGGGGGAATGAGCAGTTCTTC.

J is TRBJ2-3 and V is TRBV20-1, with 10 bases lining up with TRBD2. V was clipped by 4 bases and J by 0 bases; unmatched bases: 16. The germline CDR1 and CDR2 sequences are DFQATT and SNEGSKA (reference sequence). The length of the CDR3 is 19 residues. The CDR3 sequence is CSATQRGASGSISTDTQYF. The CDR3 bases are TGCAGTGCTACACAAAGGGGGGCTAGCGGGAGTATAAGCACAGATACGCAGTATTTT.

This clonotype was observed a handful of times. The V gene is TRBV7-2, the J gene TRBJ2-3, with TRBD1 identical over 8 bases. Germline loops: CDR1 SGHTA, CDR2 FQGNSA. J gave up 2 bases and V 0 bases, and 4 bases lay outside the gene matches. This CDR3 spans 16 amino acids. The DNA for the CDR3 is TGTGCCAGCAGCTTAGCTTTGGGACAGGCCACAGATACGCAGTATTTT. Protein product: CASSLALGQATDTQYF. Full variable domain (outside the CDR3, taken from reference TRBV7-2 and TRBJ2-3): GAGVSQSPSNKVTEKGKDVELRCDPISGHTALYWYRQSLGQGLEFLIYFQGNSAPDKSGLPSDRFSAERTGGSVSTLTIQRTQQEDSAVYLCASSLALGQATDTQYFGPGTRLTVL.

This clonotype was detected ten times or more. This chain connects TRBV6-1 to TRBJ2-5; 10 bases line up with TRBD2. Germline V gives CDR1 MNHNS, CDR2 SASEGT. The ends lost 1 base at V and 5 bases at J; junction bases unmatched: 22. The CDR3 spans 21 residues. Written as DNA, the CDR3 is TGTGCCAGCAGTGAAGACCCTTTCGGGACGGGAGCGGGAGGGGTGCGGGAGACCCAGTACTTC. This codes for CASSEDPFGTGAGGVRETQYF.

The chain combines TRBV28 with TRBJ2-2; either TRBD1 or TRBD2 may fit D (6 bases each). Germline V lookup: CDR1 MDHEN, CDR2 SYDVKM. Trimming pared 8 bases from V and 1 base from J, leaving 11 bases between. The CDR3 extends over 14 amino acids. CDR3 residues: CASFEGGNTGELFF. In DNA, the CDR3 is TGTGCCAGCTTCGAGGGGGGGAACACCGGGGAGCTGTTTTTT.

Only a few counts were recorded for this clonotype. The chain combines TRBV5-8 with TRBJ2-3; D may correspond to TRBD1 or TRBD2 (5 bases each). V lost 4 bases, J lost 0 bases, and 18 bases lay in between. The CDR3 sequence is 17 residues long. CDR1 and CDR2 (germline): SGHTS, YDEGEE. CDR3 DNA: TGTGCCAGCAGCCCCGGCTCCGGGACGGTGAGCACAGATACGCAGTATTTT. Translated: CASSPGSGTVSTDTQYF.

This clonotype is labeled medium-sized. The chain links TRBV28 to TRBJ2-7; the D gene is possibly TRBD2 (5 bases). Germline assignment: CDR1 MDHEN and CDR2 SYDVKM. This CDR3 region has 14 residues. Trimming stripped 6 bases from V and 0 bases from J, with 12 bases between. The DNA for the CDR3 is TGTGCCAGCAGGGGAGACGGGCACTCCTACGAGCAGTACTTC. Translating gives CASRGDGHSYEQYF.

The chain employs TRBV25-1 and TRBJ2-1, with TRBD2 matching over 10 bases. Unmatched junction bases numbered 1, after V lost 4 bases and J lost 4 bases. The CDR3 spans 14 residues. The V gene's germline CDR1 is MGHDK and CDR2 SYGVNS. This chain's CDR3 is CASSASGRYNEQFF. The CDR3 nucleotides read TGTGCCAGCAGTGCTAGCGGGAGATACAATGAGCAGTTCTTC.

This clonotype was recorded many times. The chain recombines TRBV20-1 with TRBJ2-5; D not certain. There are 14 residues in the CDR3. V lost 6 bases to trimming and J lost 2 bases, with 16 bases between them. The germline CDR1 and CDR2 sequences are DFQATT and SNEGSKA (reference sequence). In nucleotides, the CDR3 is TGCAGTGCACCTTTTAGAGGACGGCAAGAGACCCAGTACTTC. Protein sequence: CSAPFRGRQETQYF.

This clonotype appeared many times. This chain uses TRBV28 with TRBJ1-1, with a weak D call TRBD1 (6 bases). Deletions cut 8 bases from V and 4 bases from J, with 8 bases between. This CDR3 contains 11 residues. Germline CDR1 reads MDHEN; CDR2 reads SYDVKM. In DNA form, the CDR3 reads TGTGCCAGCGGAGGGGGCACTGAAGCTTTCTTT. Residues: CASGGGTEAFF.

Only a few counts were recorded for this clonotype. The chain uses TRBV6-5 and TRBJ2-1; 8 nucleotides match TRBD2. Germline CDR1 and CDR2: MNHEY and SVGAGI. V shed 0 bases and J 6 bases; nucleotides not matched to a gene: 7. This CDR3 has 16 amino acids. The CDR3 is CASSYSSGATLNEQFF. In DNA form, the CDR3 reads TGTGCCAGCAGTTACTCTAGCGGGGCCACCCTCAATGAGCAGTTCTTC.

This chain links TRBV7-9 with TRBJ2-1; the match to TRBD2 covers 7 bases. Germline-derived CDR1 and CDR2 are SEHNR and FQNEAQ (reference sequence). The V segment lost 5 bases and the J segment 6 bases; nucleotides outside the gene matches: 10. There are 15 residues in the CDR3. In nucleotides, the CDR3 is TGTGCCAGCAGCCGGACTAGTATAAGCTCCAATGAGCAGTTCTTC. Encoded protein: CASSRTSISSNEQFF.

This clonotype was picked up many times. V usage is TRBV18 and J usage is TRBJ2-3; 10 bases are a match to TRBD1. The ends lost 3 bases at V and 7 bases at J; junction bases unmatched: 10. This CDR3 region has 16 residues. Per the germline V gene, CDR1 is KGHSH and CDR2 is LQKENI. CDR3 nucleotides: TGTGCCAGCTCACCCCAACCGGGACAGGGGTCAAATACGCAGTATTTT. Protein product: CASSPQPGQGSNTQYF.

The chain employs TRBV4-1 and TRBJ2-1; a possible D gene is TRBD2 (6 bases). The V and J ends lost 4 bases and 8 bases respectively, with 12 bases between them. Germline V gene sequence: CDR1 MGHRA, CDR2 YSYEKL. The CDR3 spans 13 residues. CDR3 nucleotides: TGCGCCAGCAGCCGAACGACTAGTTATGAGCAGTTCTTC. It is translated as CASSRTTSYEQFF.

This clonotype occurred many times. V and J are TRBV3-1 and TRBJ2-7; 9 nucleotides match TRBD2. This CDR3 has 14 residues. The V segment lost 5 bases and the J segment 3 bases; nucleotides outside the gene matches: 5. From germline, CDR1 is LGHDT and CDR2 YNNKEL (reference sequence). CDR3 residues: CASSNSGSFYEQYF. Written as DNA, the CDR3 is TGTGCCAGCAGCAATAGCGGGAGTTTCTACGAGCAGTACTTC.

This clonotype occurred a few times. The chain recombines TRBV2 with TRBJ1-1; TRBD1 agrees at 8 bases. After removal of 3 bases from V and 5 bases from J, the junction contained 2 bases not matched to a gene. Germline values: CDR1 SNHLY, CDR2 FYNNEI. The CDR3 spans 13 residues. The CDR3 spells CASSDQGATEAFF. The CDR3 bases are TGTGCCAGCAGTGATCAGGGGGCGACTGAAGCTTTCTTT.

CDR3 coding DNA: TGCAGTGCTCCCCGACAGGGTCAAGAGACCCAGTACTTC. This encodes CSAPRQGQETQYF. The V and J genes are TRBV20-1 and TRBJ2-5; 7 bases are a match to TRBD1. The germline V gene has CDR1 DFQATT and CDR2 SNEGSKA (reference sequence). The CDR3 spans 13 residues. V dropped 5 bases and J dropped 2; count of bases not matched to a gene: 5.

This clonotype appeared many times. V is TRBV20-1 and J is TRBJ2-7; 7 bases line up with TRBD1. This CDR3 region has 15 residues. The V gene's germline CDR1 is DFQATT and CDR2 SNEGSKA (reference sequence). V shed 0 bases, J shed 5 bases, and the junction held 10 bases outside the gene matches. The CDR3 sequence: CSARDVGRGRNEQYF. The CDR3 DNA is TGCAGTGCTAGAGATGTAGGCAGGGGGAGAAACGAGCAGTACTTC.

The table lists this clonotype with a few counts. The chain employs TRBV9 and TRBJ2-1; 9 bases agree with TRBD2. V was clipped by 3 bases and J by 8 bases; unmatched bases: 9. There are 15 residues in the CDR3. Germline CDR1 and CDR2: SGDLS and YYNGEE. Written as DNA, the CDR3 is TGTGCCAGCAGCGCAACCGGACTAGCGAATTATGAGCAGTTCTTC. Translating it yields CASSATGLANYEQFF. Drawing the rest from reference TRBV9 and TRBJ2-1, the complete variable domain is DSGVTQTPKHLITATGQRVTLRCSPRSGDLSVYWYQQSLDQGLQFLIQYYNGEERAKGNILERFSAQQFPDLHSELNLSSLELGDSALYFCASSATGLANYEQFFGPGTRLTVL.

The V call is TRBV9, the J call TRBJ2-2; 9 bases are a match to TRBD2. The V and J ends lost 3 bases and 6 bases, in that order; junction bases with no gene match: 12. Germline V gene data show CDR1 as SGDLS and CDR2 as YYNGEE. This CDR3 has 17 residues. In nucleotides, the CDR3 is TGTGCCAGCAGCGCAAAGGGAGTAGCGGGAGAGGCCGGGGAGCTGTTTTTT. Protein product: CASSAKGVAGEAGELFF.

This clonotype showed up just a few times. The V call is TRBV20-1, the J call TRBJ2-1, with D hard to call. V lost 5 bases and J 6 bases, leaving 17 bases between the germline ends. The CDR3 runs to 14 residues. In germline, CDR1 is DFQATT, CDR2 SNEGSKA (reference sequence). The CDR3 loop is CSAPGPGWGNEQFF. The CDR3, as DNA: TGCAGTGCTCCGGGCCCCGGGTGGGGCAATGAGCAGTTCTTC.

There are many counts of this clonotype. V gene TRBV28 combines with J gene TRBJ2-7, with D perhaps matching TRBD2 (5 bases). Germline CDR1 is MDHEN and CDR2 is SYDVKM. The V gene lost 3 bases and the J gene lost 2 bases, with 8 bases spanning the gap. This CDR3 contains 13 residues. CDR3 sequence reads: CASSFSGTYEQYF. CDR3 DNA: TGTGCCAGCAGTTTCAGCGGTACCTACGAGCAGTACTTC. Complete variable domain (other parts from reference TRBV28 and TRBJ2-7): DVKVTQSSRYLVKRTGEKVFLECVQDMDHENMFWYRQDPGLGLRLIYFSYDVKMKEKGDIPEGYSVSREKKERFSLILESASTNQTSMYLCASSFSGTYEQYFGPGTRLTVT.

This clonotype was recorded many times. The V and J genes are TRBV11-2 and TRBJ2-1; 7 bases fit TRBD2. V lost 3 bases to trimming and J lost 5 bases; unmatched junction nucleotides: 7. The CDR3 extends over 15 amino acids. The germline gives CDR1 SGHAT, CDR2 FQNNGV. The CDR3 here is CASSFGLADHNEQFF. CDR3 in DNA: TGTGCCAGCAGCTTTGGCCTAGCGGATCACAATGAGCAGTTCTTC. Looking up the rest from reference TRBV11-2 and TRBJ2-1 gives the full variable domain: EAGVAQSPRYKIIEKRQSVAFWCNPISGHATLYWYQQILGQGPKLLIQFQNNGVVDDSQLPKDRFSAERLKGVDSTLKIQPAKLEDSAVYLCASSFGLADHNEQFFGPGTRLTVL.

This clonotype was seen ten or more times. This chain joins TRBV2 and TRBJ1-5; 12 bases match TRBD1. After removal of 6 bases from V and 11 bases from J, the junction contained 8 bases not matched to a gene. The CDR3 has 14 residues. CDR1 is SNHLY and CDR2 is FYNNEI in the germline V gene. The CDR3 sequence is CASSWDRGPGAQHF. CDR3 nucleotide sequence: TGTGCCAGCAGCTGGGACAGGGGGCCTGGGGCCCAGCATTTT.

This clonotype was counted many times. The chain has TRBV30 and TRBJ1-3; tentatively, D is TRBD1 (5 bases). The CDR3 runs 14 residues. V was pared by 4 bases and J by 4 bases, with 14 bases between. The germline gives CDR1 GTSNPN, CDR2 SVGIG (reference sequence). The CDR3 loop reads CAWIRVTGGNTIYF. DNA for the CDR3: TGTGCCTGGATCAGGGTAACGGGAGGAAACACCATATATTTT.

This clonotype has at least ten counts. The genes are TRBV5-1 and TRBJ2-1; no definite D call. The CDR3 loop spans 15 amino acids. V lost 3 bases and J lost 8, with 18 bases in between. From germline, CDR1 is SGHRS and CDR2 YFSETQ. The CDR3 DNA sequence: TGCGCCAGCAGCTCAGACGTAGTCGGTGGCGATGAGCAGTTCTTC. It is translated as CASSSDVVGGDEQFF.

In this sample, this clonotype turned up many times. The chain has TRBV12-3 or TRBV12-4 and TRBJ1-5; 8 bases are shared with TRBD1. This CDR3 region has 14 residues. The trim removed 5 bases at V and 4 bases at J, leaving 4 bases unmatched. CDR3 coding DNA: TGTGCCAGCAGTCACACAGGGGGGAATCAGCCCCAGCATTTT. It translates to CASSHTGGNQPQHF.

The sample holds many counts of this clonotype. The chain couples TRBV5-1 to TRBJ2-1; possible D gene TRBD1, 6 bases. The CDR3 has 16 amino acids. Trimming removed 4 bases from V and 0 bases from J, with 14 bases in between. Germline CDR1 and CDR2: SGHRS and YFSETQ. CDR3 residues: CASSPGAGRSYNEQFF. CDR3 bases: TGCGCCAGCAGCCCAGGGGCAGGGCGCTCCTACAATGAGCAGTTCTTC.

This clonotype was detected many times. This chain joins TRBV28 and TRBJ2-2; 7 bases agree with TRBD1. There are 15 residues in the CDR3. V lost 4 bases to trimming and J lost 5 bases; unmatched junction nucleotides: 7. The germline V gene encodes CDR1 MDHEN and CDR2 SYDVKM. CDR3 region: CASSSRQGLTGELFF. The CDR3 coding sequence is TGTGCCAGCAGTTCGAGACAGGGATTAACCGGGGAGCTGTTTTTT.

This clonotype showed up just a few times. The genes are TRBV7-2 and TRBJ1-5; D may be TRBD1 (6 bases). Germline CDR1 is SGHTA and CDR2 is FQGNSA. CDR3 length: 14 amino acids. V lost 6 bases to trimming and J lost 7 bases, with 16 bases between them. DNA of the CDR3: TGTGCCAGCAGTTTATGGGGGGCTGGGCAGCCCCAGCATTTT. Its translation: CASSLWGAGQPQHF.